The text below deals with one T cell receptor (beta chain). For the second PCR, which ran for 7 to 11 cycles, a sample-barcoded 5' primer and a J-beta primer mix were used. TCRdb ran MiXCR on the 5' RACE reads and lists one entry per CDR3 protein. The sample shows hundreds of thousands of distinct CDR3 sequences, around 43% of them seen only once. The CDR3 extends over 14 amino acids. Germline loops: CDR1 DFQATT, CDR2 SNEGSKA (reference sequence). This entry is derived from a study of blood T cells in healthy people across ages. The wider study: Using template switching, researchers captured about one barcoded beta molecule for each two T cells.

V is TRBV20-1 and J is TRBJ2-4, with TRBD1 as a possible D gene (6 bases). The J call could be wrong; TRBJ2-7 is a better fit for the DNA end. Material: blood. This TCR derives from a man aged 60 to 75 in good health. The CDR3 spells CSASHLDSRYEQYF. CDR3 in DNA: TGCAGTGCTAGCCATTTGGACAGCCGCTACGAGCAGTACTTC.